This T cell receptor (beta chain) is from a study of molecular identifiers for immune sequencing clone quantification. Study background: For replicates, RNA isolated from roughly 20,000 or 100,000 naive CD8 cells was divided into five portions, of which four were sequenced.

V was trimmed by 2 bases and J by 10 bases, leaving 30 bases between them. The CDR3 is 19 amino acids. Germline loops: CDR1 DFQATT, CDR2 SNEGSKA (reference sequence). TCRdb re-called the PCR reads through MiXCR, storing one row per CDR3 protein. The table lists around 480,000 distinct CDR3 sequences, 20% to 25% of them singletons. This receptor was obtained from a human donor in good health. Some libraries in this study had Jurkat cell RNA spiked in. J is TRBJ1-6 and V is TRBV20-1; maybe TRBD1 (5 bases). Sequencing was done on a sample of naive CD8+ T cells from blood, with Jurkat cell RNA spiked in. Subset: FACS-sorted CD8+CD4-CCR7+CD45RA+ naive T cells. The CDR3 protein is CSARPLGIGQELISSPLHF. CDR3 bases: TGCAGTGCTAGACCTCTTGGGATTGGACAAGAATTAATTTCGTCACCCCTCCACTTT.